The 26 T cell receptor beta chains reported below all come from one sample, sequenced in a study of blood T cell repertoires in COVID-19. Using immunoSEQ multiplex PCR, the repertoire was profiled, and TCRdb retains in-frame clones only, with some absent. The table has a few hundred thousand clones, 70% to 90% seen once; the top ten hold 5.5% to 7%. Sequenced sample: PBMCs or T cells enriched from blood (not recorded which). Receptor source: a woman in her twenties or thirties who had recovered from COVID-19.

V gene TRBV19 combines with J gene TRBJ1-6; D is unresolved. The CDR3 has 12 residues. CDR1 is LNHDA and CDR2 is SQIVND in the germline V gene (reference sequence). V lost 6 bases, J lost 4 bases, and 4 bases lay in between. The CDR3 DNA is TGTGCCAGTAGCCTTTATAATTCACCCCTCCACTTT. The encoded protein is CASSLYNSPLHF.

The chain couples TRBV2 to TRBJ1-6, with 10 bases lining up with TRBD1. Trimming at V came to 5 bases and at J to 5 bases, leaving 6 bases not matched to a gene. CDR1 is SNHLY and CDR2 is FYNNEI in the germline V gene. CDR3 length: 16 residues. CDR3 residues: CASSLDRGANNSPLHF. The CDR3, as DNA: TGTGCCAGCAGTTTGGACAGGGGGGCAAATAATTCACCCCTCCACTTT.

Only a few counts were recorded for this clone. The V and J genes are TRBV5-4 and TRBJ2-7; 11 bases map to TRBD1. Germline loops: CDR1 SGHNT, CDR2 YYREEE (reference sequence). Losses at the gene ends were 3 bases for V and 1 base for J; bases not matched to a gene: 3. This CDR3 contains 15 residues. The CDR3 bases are TGTGCCAGCAGCTCGGGACAGGGGGTGTCCTACGAGCAGTACTTC. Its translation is CASSSGQGVSYEQYF.

The CDR3 sequence: CASSLGGGSSGNTIYF. CDR3 coding DNA: TGTGCCAGCAGCTTGGGCGGGGGGTCCTCTGGAAACACCATATATTTT. The chain uses TRBV5-6 and TRBJ1-3, with D perhaps TRBD1 (5 bases). This CDR3 comprises 16 residues. V lost 0 bases and J 0 bases, leaving 10 bases between the germline ends. In germline, CDR1 is SGHDT, CDR2 YYEEEE.

In nucleotides, the CDR3 is TGTGCCAGCAGTGAAGGCGGGTCCCGTAGTGAAAAACTGTTTTTT. Protein sequence: CASSEGGSRSEKLFF. The chain recombines TRBV2 with TRBJ1-4; D is undetermined. The CDR3 is made up of 15 amino acids. Germline CDR1 SNHLY, CDR2 FYNNEI. Between the trimmed V and J ends, which lost 1 base and 7 bases, there was a span of 13 bases. Combining the CDR3 with reference TRBV2 and TRBJ1-4 gives the whole variable domain EPEVTQTPSHQVTQMGQEVILRCVPISNHLYFYWYRQILGQKVEFLVSFYNNEISEKSEIFDDQFSVERPDGSNFTLKIRSTKLEDSAMYFCASSEGGSRSEKLFFGSGTQLSVL.

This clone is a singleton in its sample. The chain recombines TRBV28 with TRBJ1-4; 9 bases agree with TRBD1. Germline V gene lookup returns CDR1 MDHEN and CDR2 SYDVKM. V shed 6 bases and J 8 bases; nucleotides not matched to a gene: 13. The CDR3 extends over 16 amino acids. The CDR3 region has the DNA TGTGCCAGCAGACCCCCGGGACAGGGCTCTTGGGAAAAACTGTTTTTT. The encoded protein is CASRPPGQGSWEKLFF.

In DNA, the CDR3 is TGTGCCAGCAGCGCCGGACAGGGCATGAACACTGAAGCTTTCTTT. Protein sequence: CASSAGQGMNTEAFF. The V call is TRBV9, the J call TRBJ1-1, with 8 bases matching TRBD1. The length of the CDR3 is 15 residues. Germline values: CDR1 SGDLS, CDR2 YYNGEE. The V and J ends lost 3 bases and 0 bases, in that order; junction bases with no gene match: 4.

The CDR3 sequence: CATSDPSGVAFF. CDR3 in DNA: TGTGCCACCAGTGACCCCTCAGGGGTTGCTTTCTTT. This chain joins TRBV24-1 and TRBJ1-1, with D possibly matching TRBD1 (6 bases). The CDR3 length is 12 residues. Trimming stripped 4 bases from V and 11 bases from J, with 13 bases between. Looked up from germline, CDR1 is KGHDR and CDR2 is SFDVKD.

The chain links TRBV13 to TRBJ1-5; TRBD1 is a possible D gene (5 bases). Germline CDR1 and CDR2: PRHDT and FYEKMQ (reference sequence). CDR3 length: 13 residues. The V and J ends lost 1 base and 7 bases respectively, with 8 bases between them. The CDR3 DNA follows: TGTGCCAGCAGCTTAGAAGGGGTGCAGCCCCAGCATTTT. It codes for CASSLEGVQPQHF.

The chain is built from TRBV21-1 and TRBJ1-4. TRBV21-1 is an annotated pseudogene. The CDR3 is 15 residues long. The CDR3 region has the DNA TGTGCCAGCAGCAAAGAACACGGGGTAAATGAAAAACTGTTTTTT. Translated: CASSKEHGVNEKLFF.

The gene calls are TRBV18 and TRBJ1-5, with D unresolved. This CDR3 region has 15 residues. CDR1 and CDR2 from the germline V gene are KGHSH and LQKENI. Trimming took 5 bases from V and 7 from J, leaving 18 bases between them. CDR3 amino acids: CASSAESSVGQPQHF. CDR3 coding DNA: TGTGCCAGCTCAGCGGAAAGCAGTGTAGGACAGCCCCAGCATTTT.

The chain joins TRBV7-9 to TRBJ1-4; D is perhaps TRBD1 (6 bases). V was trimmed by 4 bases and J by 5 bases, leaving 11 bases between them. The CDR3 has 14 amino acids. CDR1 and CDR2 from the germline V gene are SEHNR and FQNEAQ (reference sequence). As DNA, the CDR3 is TGTGCCAGCAGCTCCCGACAGGCAAATGAAAAACTGTTTTTT. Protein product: CASSSRQANEKLFF.

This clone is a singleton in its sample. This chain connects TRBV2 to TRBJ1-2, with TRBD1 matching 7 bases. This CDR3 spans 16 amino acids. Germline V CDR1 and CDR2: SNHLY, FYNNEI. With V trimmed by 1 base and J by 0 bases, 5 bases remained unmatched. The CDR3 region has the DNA TGTGCCAGCAGTGAAGTGGCAGGGGGGCCTAACTATGGCTACACCTTC. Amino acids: CASSEVAGGPNYGYTF.

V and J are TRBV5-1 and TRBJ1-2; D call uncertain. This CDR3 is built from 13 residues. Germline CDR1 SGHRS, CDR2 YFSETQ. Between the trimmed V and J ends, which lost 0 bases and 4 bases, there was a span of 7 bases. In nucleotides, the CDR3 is TGCGCCAGCAGCTTGGACAGTCCCTATGGCTACACCTTC. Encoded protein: CASSLDSPYGYTF.

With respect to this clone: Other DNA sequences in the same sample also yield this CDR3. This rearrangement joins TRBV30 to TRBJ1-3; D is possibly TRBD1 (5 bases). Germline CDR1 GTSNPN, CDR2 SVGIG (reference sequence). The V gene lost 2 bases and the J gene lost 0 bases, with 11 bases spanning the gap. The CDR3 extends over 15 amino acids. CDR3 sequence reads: CAWSRDSGSGNTIYF. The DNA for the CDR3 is TGTGCCTGGAGTCGCGACAGTGGCTCTGGAAACACCATATATTTT.

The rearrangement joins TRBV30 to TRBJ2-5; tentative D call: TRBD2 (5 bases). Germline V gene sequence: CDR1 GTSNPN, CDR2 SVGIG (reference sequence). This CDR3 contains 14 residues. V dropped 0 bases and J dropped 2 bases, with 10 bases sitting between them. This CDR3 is CAWSVGGLQETQYF. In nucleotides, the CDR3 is TGTGCCTGGAGTGTTGGCGGACTGCAAGAGACCCAGTACTTC.

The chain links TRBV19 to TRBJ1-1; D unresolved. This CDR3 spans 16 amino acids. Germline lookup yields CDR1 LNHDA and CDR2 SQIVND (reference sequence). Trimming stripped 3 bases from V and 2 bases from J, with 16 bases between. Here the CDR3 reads CASSMLLEGVNTEAFF. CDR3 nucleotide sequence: TGTGCCAGTAGTATGTTGTTGGAGGGTGTCAACACTGAAGCTTTCTTT.

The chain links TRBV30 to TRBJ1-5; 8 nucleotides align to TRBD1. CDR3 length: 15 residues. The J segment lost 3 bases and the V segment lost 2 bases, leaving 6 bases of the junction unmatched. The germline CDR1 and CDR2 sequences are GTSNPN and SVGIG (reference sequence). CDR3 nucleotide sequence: TGTGCCTGGAGTCGGGCGACAGGGGACAATCAGCCCCAGCATTTT. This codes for CAWSRATGDNQPQHF.

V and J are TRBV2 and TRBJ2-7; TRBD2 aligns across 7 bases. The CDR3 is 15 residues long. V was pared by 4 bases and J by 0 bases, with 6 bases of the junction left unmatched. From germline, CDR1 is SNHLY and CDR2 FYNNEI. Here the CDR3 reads CASSVSGESSYEQYF. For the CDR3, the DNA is TGTGCCAGCAGTGTCAGCGGGGAGAGCTCCTACGAGCAGTACTTC.

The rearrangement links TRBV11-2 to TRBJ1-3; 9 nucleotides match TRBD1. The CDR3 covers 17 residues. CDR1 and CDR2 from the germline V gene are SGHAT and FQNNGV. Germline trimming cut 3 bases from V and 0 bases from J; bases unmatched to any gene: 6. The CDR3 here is CASSFGQGPYSGNTIYF. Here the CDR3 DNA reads TGTGCCAGCAGCTTTGGACAGGGGCCCTACTCTGGAAACACCATATATTTT.

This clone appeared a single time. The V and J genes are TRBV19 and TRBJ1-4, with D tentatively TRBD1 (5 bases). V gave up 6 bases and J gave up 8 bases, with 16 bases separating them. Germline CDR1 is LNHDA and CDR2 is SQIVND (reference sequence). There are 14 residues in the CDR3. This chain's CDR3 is CASRRPTRGEKLFF. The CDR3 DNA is TGTGCCAGTAGGAGACCTACGCGGGGGGAAAAACTGTTTTTT.

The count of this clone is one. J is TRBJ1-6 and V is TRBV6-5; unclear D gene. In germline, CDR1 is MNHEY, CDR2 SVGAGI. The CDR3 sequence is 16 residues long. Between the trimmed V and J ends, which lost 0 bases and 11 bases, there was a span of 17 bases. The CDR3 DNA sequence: TGTGCCAGCAGTTACTCGATGCCGGGGAGCCTCCCACCCCTCCACTTT. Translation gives CASSYSMPGSLPPLHF.

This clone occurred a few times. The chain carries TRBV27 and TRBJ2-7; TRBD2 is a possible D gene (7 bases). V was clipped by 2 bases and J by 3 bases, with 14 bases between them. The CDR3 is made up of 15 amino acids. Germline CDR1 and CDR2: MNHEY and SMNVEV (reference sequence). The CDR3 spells CASSLREGGIYEQYF. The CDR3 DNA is TGTGCCAGCAGTTTAAGGGAGGGGGGGATCTACGAGCAGTACTTC.

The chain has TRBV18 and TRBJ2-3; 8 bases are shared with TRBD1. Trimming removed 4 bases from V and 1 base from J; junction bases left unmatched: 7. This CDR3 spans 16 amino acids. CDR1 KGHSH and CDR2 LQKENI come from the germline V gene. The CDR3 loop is CASSQRTGTGTDTQYF. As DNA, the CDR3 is TGTGCCAGCTCACAACGGACAGGGACCGGCACAGATACGCAGTATTTT.

CDR3 in DNA: TGTGCCAGCTCACCCCCGATAGGGGGAAGCTCTGGAAACACCATATATTTT. This translates into CASSPPIGGSSGNTIYF. The V gene is TRBV18, the J gene TRBJ1-3, with D possibly matching TRBD1 (6 bases). Germline V lookup: CDR1 KGHSH, CDR2 LQKENI. The CDR3 length is 17 residues. V lost 3 bases and J 0 bases, leaving 15 bases between the germline ends.

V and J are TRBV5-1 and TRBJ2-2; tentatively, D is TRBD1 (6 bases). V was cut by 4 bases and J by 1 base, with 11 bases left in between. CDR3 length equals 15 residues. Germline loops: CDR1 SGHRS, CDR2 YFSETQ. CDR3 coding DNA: TGCGCCAGCAGCGGAACAGGGTTGAACACCGGGGAGCTGTTTTTT. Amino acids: CASSGTGLNTGELFF.